Below, one T cell receptor beta chain is given with its context. Its antigen is unidentified. Looked up from germline, CDR1 is MDHEN and CDR2 is SYDVKM. The CDR3 totals 14 residues. Trimming left V 5 bases short and J 3 bases short, with 13 bases between. Next came a second PCR, run for about 6 to 12 cycles, which used a sample-barcoded 5' primer along with a J-beta primer mix. TCRdb re-analysed the 5' RACE reads in MiXCR, keeping a single row per CDR3 protein. The data hold nearly 800,000 distinct CDR3 sequences, with 20% to 30% observed a single time. The data were taken from a study of blood T cells in healthy people across ages. Findings and limits, study-wide: While age rose, TCR beta diversity per million T cells dropped in a roughly linear way. It was the long-lived donors that had more naive CD4+ cells and higher diversity than aged donors. The authors considered diversity estimates from one million T cells to be underestimates.

The same specimen was also included in a second study, on T cells of mothers and their children.

The rearrangement links TRBV28 to TRBJ1-1; D possibly corresponds to TRBD1 (5 bases). The receptor comes from a boy younger than 18 in good health. The sequencing input was blood. The CDR3 here is CASSPGGGDTEAFF. The CDR3 nucleotides are TGTGCCAGCAGTCCCGGTGGGGGGGACACTGAAGCTTTCTTT. Full variable domain (outside the CDR3, taken from reference TRBV28 and TRBJ1-1): DVKVTQSSRYLVKRTGEKVFLECVQDMDHENMFWYRQDPGLGLRLIYFSYDVKMKEKGDIPEGYSVSREKKERFSLILESASTNQTSMYLCASSPGGGDTEAFFGQGTRLTVV.